The rows below give T cell receptor beta chains drawn from one sample of a study of regulatory T cells in long-lasting Graves disease. MiXCR, applied by TCRdb to the multiplex PCR reads, yields one record per CDR3 protein. The repertoire holds around 420,000 distinct CDR3 sequences, approximately 15% seen once, with approximately 7.8% in the top ten. The sample was also linked to a second study, of T cells in Graves' hyperthyroidism and ophthalmopathy.

The specimen was peripheral blood mononuclear cells (PBMCs), collected at new diagnosis, from a patient treated with antithyroid drugs. These receptors all stem from a woman aged 40 to 50 with Graves disease. Each CDR3 is given with its conserved first and last residue. The D gene is left open where the match is weak. Clone sizes are given selectively: once, few, many, or a class where the clone is expanded.

D	V	size	J	CDR3	DNA
TRBD1	TRBV20-1	many	TRBJ2-7	CSAAGQGRYEQYF	TGCAGTGCTGCGGGACAGGGCCGGTACGAGCAGTACTTC
TRBD1	TRBV20-1	.	TRBJ1-1	CSVNTGVNTEAFF	TGCAGTGTTAACACAGGGGTGAACACTGAAGCTTTCTTT
TRBD1	TRBV12-3/TRBV12-4	many	TRBJ1-1	CASSFRGRGYTEAFF	TGTGCCAGCAGTTTCCGCGGCAGGGGGTACACTGAAGCTTTCTTT
TRBD2	TRBV6-5	few	TRBJ2-5	CTSSYPGGEETQYF	TGTACCAGCAGTTACCCTGGGGGGGAAGAGACCCAGTACTTC
.	TRBV6-7	many	TRBJ2-5	CASSYSIQEQETQYF	TGTGCCAGCAGTTACTCGATTCAGGAACAAGAGACCCAGTACTTC
.	TRBV28	.	TRBJ2-7	CASRRGTVPLEQYF	TGTGCCAGCAGGCGCGGGACAGTACCCCTCGAGCAGTACTTC
.	TRBV28	many	TRBJ2-2	CASIKKPTGSPGELFF	TGTGCCAGCATTAAGAAGCCAACAGGGAGTCCCGGGGAGCTGTTTTTT
TRBD1	TRBV9	.	TRBJ2-1	CASSDRDRVYNEQFF	TGTGCCAGCAGCGACCGGGACAGGGTCTACAATGAGCAGTTCTTC
TRBD2	TRBV30	many	TRBJ2-7	CAWSVLKAGGSYEQYF	TGTGCCTGGAGTGTACTGAAAGCGGGAGGTTCCTACGAGCAGTACTTC
.	TRBV28	many	TRBJ2-7	CASSPLAETYEQYF	TGTGCCAGCAGCCCACTTGCGGAGACCTACGAGCAGTACTTC
TRBD1	TRBV18	.	TRBJ2-1	CASSQGQGYYNEQFF	TGTGCCAGCTCACAGGGACAGGGATACTACAATGAGCAGTTCTTC
.	TRBV9	few	TRBJ1-3	CASSAGGGGFGNTIYF	TGTGCCAGCAGCGCAGGAGGGGGGGGCTTCGGAAACACCATATATTTT
TRBD1	TRBV28	many	TRBJ2-5	CASSGRPGQGSETQYF	TGTGCCAGCAGTGGACGGCCGGGACAGGGATCGGAGACCCAGTACTTC
TRBD2	TRBV20-1	many	TRBJ2-1	CSARDTLRAGEGYNEQFF	TGCAGTGCTAGAGATACCCTAAGAGCGGGAGAAGGGTACAATGAGCAGTTCTTC
TRBD2	TRBV2	many	TRBJ2-7	CASSEIAGGEQYF	TGTGCCAGCAGTGAAATAGCGGGTGGAGAGCAGTACTTC
.	TRBV5-4	.	TRBJ1-4	CASSLNQFGEKLFF	TGTGCCAGCAGCTTGAACCAGTTCGGTGAAAAACTGTTTTTT
TRBD2	TRBV2	many	TRBJ2-7	CASSDFGRTYEQYF	TGTGCCAGCAGTGATTTCGGGAGGACCTACGAGCAGTACTTC
.	TRBV12-3/TRBV12-4	many	TRBJ1-1	CASSLPGSLNTEAFF	TGTGCCAGCAGTTTACCCGGGTCCTTGAACACTGAAGCTTTCTTT
.	TRBV13	many	TRBJ2-7	CASSLEGETYEQYF	TGTGCCAGCAGCTTAGAGGGCGAAACCTACGAGCAGTACTTC
TRBD2	TRBV3-1	few	TRBJ2-1	CASSRGSSGRFNEQFF	TGTGCCAGCAGCCGGGGGAGTAGCGGGAGATTCAATGAGCAGTTCTTC
TRBD1	TRBV7-8	.	TRBJ2-7	CASSSQGRGEQYF	TGTGCCAGCAGCTCTCAAGGCAGGGGGGAGCAGTACTTC
TRBD1	TRBV12-3/TRBV12-4	many	TRBJ2-7	CASSLGQPSYEQYF	TGTGCCAGCAGCTTGGGACAGCCATCCTACGAGCAGTACTTC
TRBD2	TRBV9	.	TRBJ2-3	CASSVKREGTDTQYF	TGTGCCAGCAGCGTGAAGCGGGAGGGGACAGATACGCAGTATTTT
.	TRBV15	few	TRBJ1-2	CATSEGGPSNYGYTF	TGTGCCACCAGCGAAGGAGGTCCGTCTAACTATGGCTACACCTTC
TRBD2	TRBV5-1	many	TRBJ2-7	CASSLLAGAPWGEQYF	TGCGCCAGCAGCTTGTTGGCGGGAGCGCCCTGGGGGGAGCAGTACTTC
.	TRBV3-1	.	TRBJ1-1	CASSPVGQGNTEAFF	TGTGCCAGCAGCCCGGTGGGGCAGGGAAACACTGAAGCTTTCTTT
TRBD2	TRBV29-1	many	TRBJ2-5	CSVEPRTSGRAGETQYF	TGCAGCGTCGAACCCCGGACTAGCGGGAGGGCCGGGGAGACCCAGTACTTC
.	TRBV10-3	few	TRBJ1-2	CAIRRESRYGYTF	TGTGCCATCAGGAGGGAATCGCGCTATGGCTACACCTTC
TRBD1	TRBV6-5	many	TRBJ2-7	CASSYRDRGAYEQYF	TGTGCCAGCAGTTACCGGGACAGGGGCGCCTACGAGCAGTACTTC
TRBD2	TRBV6-1	.	TRBJ2-1	CASREGLAGGNEQFF	TGTGCCAGCAGAGAGGGACTAGCGGGAGGTAATGAGCAGTTCTTC
.	TRBV20-1	few	TRBJ1-4	CSAIRDNRNEKLFF	TGCAGTGCTATCCGGGACAACCGGAATGAAAAACTGTTTTTT
.	TRBV5-1	.	TRBJ1-2	CASSLGQVIGYTF	TGCGCCAGCAGCTTGGGACAGGTGATCGGCTACACCTTC
TRBD1	TRBV7-2	many	TRBJ2-7	CASSFRTGVPYEQYF	TGTGCCAGCAGCTTCAGGACAGGGGTCCCCTACGAGCAGTACTTC
TRBD1	TRBV18	many	TRBJ1-2	CASSPRDRGGYTF	TGTGCCAGCTCACCAAGGGACAGAGGCGGCTACACCTTC
.	TRBV28	many	TRBJ2-7	CASSLDPRTEQYF	TGTGCCAGCAGTTTAGATCCGAGGACCGAGCAGTACTTC
.	TRBV24-1	few	TRBJ1-5	CATSPRDSNQPQHF	TGTGCCACCAGCCCCAGGGATAGCAATCAGCCCCAGCATTTT
.	TRBV20-1	.	TRBJ1-5	CSAASRGTYDQPQHF	TGCAGTGCGGCTTCAAGGGGTACCTATGATCAGCCCCAGCATTTT
TRBD2	TRBV3-1	.	TRBJ2-6	CASSQPTLAGGPSGANVLTF	TGTGCCAGCAGCCAACCGACTCTAGCGGGAGGGCCCTCCGGGGCCAACGTCCTGACTTTC
.	TRBV28	many	TRBJ2-2	CASSPSIGDAGELFF	TGTGCCAGCAGTCCCTCGATCGGGGACGCCGGGGAGCTGTTTTTT
TRBD1	TRBV19	few	TRBJ1-6	CASSRQGQGSPLHF	TGTGCCAGTAGTCGACAGGGGCAGGGCTCACCCCTCCACTTT
.	TRBV20-1	many	TRBJ1-6	CSASQGIKNSPLHF	TGCAGTGCTAGTCAGGGGATAAAGAATTCACCCCTCCACTTT
TRBD2	TRBV28	many	TRBJ2-7	CASSFRLAIHEQYF	TGTGCCAGCAGTTTCAGACTAGCGATACACGAGCAGTACTTC
.	TRBV6-1	many	TRBJ1-2	CASSEALINRDGYTF	TGTGCCAGCAGTGAAGCCTTAATTAACAGGGATGGCTACACCTTC
.	TRBV2	many	TRBJ1-5	CASRRTPNQPQHF	TGTGCCAGCAGGCGGACCCCCAATCAGCCCCAGCATTTT
.	TRBV20-1	many	TRBJ2-4	CSANEGVTKNIQYF	TGCAGTGCTAATGAAGGGGTGACCAAAAACATTCAGTACTTC
TRBD2	TRBV15	many	TRBJ2-7	CATSRDLYTGGSYEQYF	TGTGCCACCAGCAGAGATCTCTATACGGGAGGTTCCTACGAGCAGTACTTC
.	TRBV7-3	.	TRBJ2-1	CASSLYLGSDEQFF	TGTGCCAGCAGCTTATATCTAGGGAGTGATGAGCAGTTCTTC
.	TRBV24-1	many	TRBJ2-5	CATSGVGETQYF	TGTGCCACCAGTGGAGTGGGGGAGACCCAGTACTTC
.	TRBV28	few	TRBJ1-4	CASSLDREEKLFF	TGTGCCAGCAGCCTCGACCGGGAGGAAAAACTGTTTTTT
TRBD1	TRBV11-2	.	TRBJ2-7	CASSPIRVPGQNYEQYF	TGTGCCAGCAGTCCCATTAGGGTCCCGGGACAGAACTACGAGCAGTACTTC
TRBD1	TRBV28	many	TRBJ2-4	CASRGQGQNIQYF	TGTGCCAGCCGAGGACAGGGCCAAAACATTCAGTACTTC
TRBD1	TRBV25-1	few	TRBJ1-4	CASSELSGTGTEKLFF	TGTGCCAGCAGTGAACTCAGCGGGACAGGAACCGAAAAACTGTTTTTT